A selection of T cell receptor beta chains follows, all from one sample in a study of blood T cell repertoires in COVID-19. The table came from immunoSEQ multiplex PCR; TCRdb's copy has only in-frame clones and leaves some out. The sample lists 450,000 to 500,000 clones; roughly nine tenths were seen once. The source material was PBMCs or T cells enriched from blood (not recorded which). Every receptor here comes from a woman aged 18-35 years who had recovered from COVID-19. The CDR3 runs from the conserved cysteine through the conserved F or W. A D gene is named only where the DNA matches it firmly. Clone size, where shown, is once, few, many, or a class for clones that have expanded.

cdr3_length,clone_size,v_call,d_call,j_call,cdr3_aa,cdr3_nt
15,NA,TRBV7-6,NA,TRBJ1-6,CASSLLQGSNSPLHF,TGTGCCAGCAGCTTACTCCAGGGGAGTAATTCACCCCTCCACTTT
13,NA,TRBV11-3,NA,TRBJ2-3,CASSLRPGDTQYF,TGTGCCAGCAGCTTAAGGCCGGGAGATACGCAGTATTTT
11,NA,TRBV30,NA,TRBJ1-3,CAWWRGNTIYF,TGTGCCTGGTGGCGGGGAAACACCATATATTTT
13,NA,TRBV19,TRBD1,TRBJ1-5,CASSPQGGQPQHF,TGTGCCAGTAGTCCACAGGGGGGGCAGCCCCAGCATTTT
14,NA,TRBV6-5,TRBD2,TRBJ2-1,CASLRLAGNDEQFF,TGTGCCAGCCTGAGACTAGCCGGGAACGATGAGCAGTTCTTC
15,NA,TRBV5-5,NA,TRBJ2-3,CASSVRGDLTDTQYF,TGTGCCAGCAGCGTCCGCGGGGATCTCACAGATACGCAGTATTTT
12,NA,TRBV2,TRBD1,TRBJ1-2,CASRGTGYGYTF,TGTGCCAGCAGGGGGACAGGATATGGCTACACCTTC
16,few,TRBV5-4,TRBD1,TRBJ1-4,CASSLGGGEGNEKLFF,TGTGCCAGCAGCCTTGGAGGGGGCGAAGGAAATGAAAAACTGTTTTTT
15,few,TRBV5-1,NA,TRBJ1-3,CASSLVGGLGNTIYF,TGCGCCAGCAGCTTGGTTGGCGGGCTTGGAAACACCATATATTTT
13,NA,TRBV29-1,TRBD1,TRBJ1-2,CSVSDRGSYGYTF,TGCAGCGTTTCAGACAGGGGTAGCTATGGCTACACCTTC
14,NA,TRBV29-1,TRBD1,TRBJ2-7,CSAETGGLPYEQYF,TGCAGCGCTGAGACAGGGGGCCTGCCCTACGAGCAGTACTTC
15,NA,TRBV15,TRBD2,TRBJ2-7,CATSREAGGGYEQYF,TGTGCCACCAGCAGAGAGGCCGGGGGGGGCTACGAGCAGTACTTC
16,NA,TRBV4-1,NA,TRBJ2-5,CASSHPFSPREETQYF,TGCGCCAGCAGCCACCCCTTCTCCCCGAGGGAAGAGACCCAGTACTTC
16,NA,TRBV10-3,TRBD2,TRBJ2-3,CAIRDLSGGSTDTQYF,TGTGCCATCAGGGACCTTAGCGGGGGGAGCACAGATACGCAGTATTTT
14,NA,TRBV19,TRBD1,TRBJ1-3,CASSGDRAGNTIYF,TGTGCCAGTAGCGGGGACAGGGCTGGAAACACCATATATTTT
15,NA,TRBV25-1,NA,TRBJ1-1,CASSQGGGWDTEAFF,TGTGCCAGCAGCCAAGGGGGGGGCTGGGACACTGAAGCTTTCTTT
17,NA,TRBV11-2,TRBD2,TRBJ2-7,CASSSTGLPGGSLEQYF,TGTGCCAGCAGCTCCACTGGGCTACCGGGAGGATCCCTCGAGCAGTACTTC
12,NA,TRBV20-1,NA,TRBJ2-7,CSASQSGYEQYF,TGCAGTGCTAGTCAGTCAGGCTACGAGCAGTACTTC
17,NA,TRBV5-5,TRBD2,TRBJ2-3,CASSLADGGIITDTQYF,TGTGCCAGCAGCCTAGCTGACGGGGGGATTATCACAGATACGCAGTATTTT
14,few,TRBV20-1,NA,TRBJ1-5,CSASFGGANQPQHF,TGCAGTGCTAGTTTCGGAGGAGCCAATCAGCCCCAGCATTTT
16,NA,TRBV3-1/TRBV3-2,TRBD2,TRBJ2-3,CASSQGTSGGTDTQYF,TGTGCCAGCAGCCAGGGGACTAGCGGGGGGACAGATACGCAGTATTTT
14,NA,TRBV6-5,TRBD1,TRBJ1-2,CASIATGGSYGYTF,TGTGCCAGCATTGCCACAGGGGGTTCATATGGCTACACCTTC
13,NA,TRBV19,TRBD1,TRBJ2-5,CASNRDRAETQYF,TGTGCCAGTAATCGGGACAGGGCAGAGACCCAGTACTTC
18,NA,TRBV5-1,TRBD2,TRBJ2-1,CASSPTGLAGGPGNEQFF,TGCGCCAGCAGCCCTACGGGACTAGCGGGGGGGCCAGGGAATGAGCAGTTCTTC
16,NA,TRBV18,NA,TRBJ1-1,CASSPRQGLESTEAFF,TGTGCCAGCTCACCACGGCAGGGGCTAGAATCCACTGAAGCTTTCTTT
14,NA,TRBV30,NA,TRBJ1-1,CAWSVQGRNTEAFF,TGTGCCTGGAGTGTGCAGGGTCGGAACACTGAAGCTTTCTTT
15,NA,TRBV9,TRBD2,TRBJ2-1,CASSAVAGGINEQFF,TGTGCCAGCAGCGCAGTAGCGGGGGGTATCAATGAGCAGTTCTTC
12,few,TRBV30,NA,TRBJ2-7,CAWKQVSYEQYF,TGTGCCTGGAAACAGGTCTCCTACGAGCAGTACTTC
14,NA,TRBV6-1,NA,TRBJ2-7,CASSEQVSSYEQYF,TGTGCCAGCAGTGAACAAGTCAGCTCCTACGAGCAGTACTTC
15,NA,TRBV30,TRBD2,TRBJ2-3,CAFGRSGGRADTQYF,TGTGCCTTTGGGCGTAGCGGGGGAAGGGCAGATACGCAGTATTTT
13,NA,TRBV14,NA,TRBJ1-5,CASNPLKDQPQHF,TGTGCCAGCAACCCACTAAAAGATCAGCCCCAGCATTTT
14,NA,TRBV30,NA,TRBJ2-3,CAWTHPLSTDTQYF,TGTGCCTGGACCCATCCCCTAAGCACAGATACGCAGTATTTT
15,NA,TRBV7-9,NA,TRBJ1-3,CASSFRQGYGNTIYF,TGTGCCAGCAGCTTCCGCCAGGGGTACGGAAACACCATATATTTT
16,NA,TRBV5-1,TRBD1,TRBJ1-2,CASSPGQPEANYGYTF,TGCGCCAGCAGCCCGGGACAGCCAGAAGCTAACTATGGCTACACCTTC
13,NA,TRBV11-2,NA,TRBJ2-1,CASSTGVHGEQFF,TGTGCCAGCAGCACCGGGGTCCACGGGGAGCAGTTCTTC
16,few,TRBV7-6,TRBD2,TRBJ2-3,CASSWESLAVTDTQYF,TGTGCCAGCAGCTGGGAAAGCCTAGCGGTCACAGATACGCAGTATTTT
15,NA,TRBV7-8,NA,TRBJ2-2,CASSPRGVRAGELFF,TGTGCCAGCAGCCCCCGCGGTGTGCGGGCCGGGGAGCTGTTTTTT
13,few,TRBV30,NA,TRBJ1-1,CAWSVLYGTEAFF,TGTGCCTGGAGTGTACTGTACGGCACTGAAGCTTTCTTT
16,NA,TRBV5-5,TRBD1,TRBJ1-3,CASSLPPTGPGNTIYF,TGTGCCAGCAGCTTACCCCCGACAGGGCCTGGAAACACCATATATTTT
18,NA,TRBV28,TRBD1,TRBJ1-1,CASSYSSRQGRMNTEAFF,TGTGCCAGCAGCTACTCGTCGCGACAGGGTCGGATGAACACTGAAGCTTTCTTT
15,NA,TRBV6-5,NA,TRBJ1-1,CASRVFWGGGTEAFF,TGTGCCAGCAGAGTTTTTTGGGGGGGCGGCACTGAAGCTTTCTTT
15,NA,TRBV2,TRBD2,TRBJ2-3,CASSRGGAGTDTQYF,TGTGCCAGCAGCCGCGGGGGGGCGGGGACAGATACGCAGTATTTT
13,NA,TRBV15,TRBD1,TRBJ2-1,CATSRDRANEQFF,TGTGCCACCAGCAGGGACAGGGCGAATGAGCAGTTCTTC
15,NA,TRBV10-1,NA,TRBJ1-1,CASSAGPGGNTEAFF,TGCGCCAGCAGTGCAGGGCCGGGAGGTAACACTGAAGCTTTCTTT
15,NA,TRBV2,NA,TRBJ2-3,CASRPGGVGTDTQYF,TGTGCCAGCAGACCTGGCGGGGTGGGCACAGATACGCAGTATTTT
15,NA,TRBV5-5,TRBD1,TRBJ1-4,CASSLEGQGGEKLFF,TGTGCCAGCAGCTTGGAAGGACAGGGTGGCGAAAAACTGTTTTTT
15,NA,TRBV19,TRBD1,TRBJ1-2,CASREPGGANYGYTF,TGTGCCAGTAGAGAACCAGGGGGCGCGAACTATGGCTACACCTTC
17,NA,TRBV7-7,TRBD1,TRBJ2-2,CASSFGTGEAGTGELFF,TGTGCCAGCAGCTTTGGGACAGGGGAGGCTGGTACCGGGGAGCTGTTTTTT
17,NA,TRBV15,TRBD1,TRBJ2-5,CATSTRSPGTGLETQYF,TGTGCCACCAGCACTCGAAGCCCCGGGACAGGGCTAGAGACCCAGTACTTC
14,NA,TRBV5-1,NA,TRBJ1-4,CASSLDRTEEKLFF,TGCGCCAGCAGCCTAGACAGGACCGAGGAAAAACTGTTTTTT
14,NA,TRBV28,TRBD1,TRBJ1-1,CASSISDRGTEAFF,TGTGCCAGCAGCATCTCGGACAGGGGGACTGAAGCTTTCTTT
15,NA,TRBV5-1,NA,TRBJ2-5,CASFYSSGNQETQYF,TGCGCCAGCTTTTACTCTTCCGGGAACCAAGAGACCCAGTACTTC
15,NA,TRBV6-5,TRBD1,TRBJ1-6,CASSFIRQGGSPLHF,TGTGCCAGCAGTTTTATTAGACAGGGCGGTTCACCCCTCCACTTT
14,NA,TRBV27,TRBD1,TRBJ1-5,CASSRTGANQPQHF,TGTGCCAGCAGCCGGACAGGCGCCAATCAGCCCCAGCATTTT
14,NA,TRBV9,NA,TRBJ2-7,CASSVDIGAYEQYF,TGTGCCAGCAGCGTAGATATCGGAGCCTACGAGCAGTACTTC